A selection of T cell receptor beta chains follows, all from one sample in a study of blood T cell repertoires in COVID-19. Using immunoSEQ multiplex PCR, the repertoire was profiled, and TCRdb retains in-frame clones only, with some absent. The sample has 150,000 or so clones, about 80% seen once. The sequenced sample was peripheral blood. The receptor set was obtained from a woman older than 75 with acute or convalescent COVID-19. Each CDR3 is given with its conserved first and last residue. The order of the fields is clone size, D gene, V gene, J gene, CDR3 protein, CDR3 DNA. D genes are given only for firm matches. Clone size is given for some rows only: seen once, a few or many times, or a class if the clone is expanded.

NA	NA	TRBV9	TRBJ1-3	CASSVNQGSGNTIYF	TGTGCCAGCAGCGTCAACCAGGGGTCTGGAAACACCATATATTTT
NA	NA	TRBV7-9	TRBJ1-3	CASSLSGSGNTIYF	TGTGCCAGCAGCTTATCAGGGTCTGGAAACACCATATATTTT
NA	TRBD1	TRBV18	TRBJ1-5	CASFSGGGQPQHF	TGTGCCAGCTTCTCAGGGGGCGGTCAGCCCCAGCATTTT
once	NA	TRBV4-3	TRBJ2-3	CASSQDGGMGDTQYF	TGCGCCAGCAGCCAAGACGGGGGAATGGGAGATACGCAGTATTTT
NA	NA	TRBV11-2	TRBJ2-3	CASSSIPWGRLFTDTQYF	TGTGCCAGCAGCTCCATACCTTGGGGGCGTCTATTCACAGATACGCAGTATTTT
NA	NA	TRBV3-1/TRBV3-2	TRBJ1-1	CASSHEGLNTEAFF	TGTGCCAGCAGCCATGAGGGCCTGAACACTGAAGCTTTCTTT
NA	TRBD1	TRBV30	TRBJ2-2	CAWRTGGTGELFF	TGTGCCTGGAGGACAGGGGGCACCGGGGAGCTGTTTTTT
NA	NA	TRBV7-2	TRBJ1-4	CASSYSQGPNEKLFF	TGTGCCAGCAGCTACTCCCAGGGTCCTAATGAAAAACTGTTTTTT
NA	TRBD2	TRBV3-1/TRBV3-2	TRBJ2-3	CASSPLSGAGGGSTDTQYF	TGTGCCAGCAGCCCCCTCAGCGGCGCTGGCGGGGGATCCACAGATACGCAGTATTTT
NA	TRBD1	TRBV5-1	TRBJ1-2	CASSLRGTGDWGEGYTF	TGCGCCAGCAGCTTGAGGGGGACAGGGGATTGGGGTGAAGGCTACACCTTC
NA	TRBD2	TRBV7-2	TRBJ2-1	CASSLERRGRNNEQFF	TGTGCCAGCAGCTTAGAGAGGCGGGGGAGAAACAATGAGCAGTTCTTC
once	TRBD1	TRBV30	TRBJ2-3	CAWSADRVDTQYF	TGTGCCTGGAGTGCGGACAGGGTAGATACGCAGTATTTT
once	NA	TRBV27	TRBJ2-3	CASSLGGRVTDTQYF	TGTGCCAGCAGTTTAGGGGGCAGGGTCACAGATACGCAGTATTTT
NA	TRBD1	TRBV5-1	TRBJ1-1	CASSPARTGDTEAFF	TGCGCCAGCAGCCCTGCGAGGACAGGGGACACTGAAGCTTTCTTT
NA	NA	TRBV19	TRBJ1-6	CASTTTGSNSPLHF	TGTGCCAGTACCACTACAGGGAGCAATTCACCCCTCCACTTT
NA	TRBD2	TRBV7-2	TRBJ2-1	CASSNTRGGQRNEQFF	TGTGCCAGCAGCAACACGCGGGGGGGGCAACGGAATGAGCAGTTCTTC
few	TRBD1	TRBV5-1	TRBJ2-7	CASREGTGMAYEQYF	TGCGCCAGCAGGGAGGGGACAGGGATGGCCTACGAGCAGTACTTC
NA	TRBD1	TRBV4-1	TRBJ2-7	CASSLRQGAYEQYF	TGCGCCAGCAGCCTTAGACAGGGGGCCTACGAGCAGTACTTC
NA	TRBD1	TRBV5-1	TRBJ2-7	CASSTRQGHEQYF	TGCGCCAGCAGCACCAGACAGGGCCACGAGCAGTACTTC